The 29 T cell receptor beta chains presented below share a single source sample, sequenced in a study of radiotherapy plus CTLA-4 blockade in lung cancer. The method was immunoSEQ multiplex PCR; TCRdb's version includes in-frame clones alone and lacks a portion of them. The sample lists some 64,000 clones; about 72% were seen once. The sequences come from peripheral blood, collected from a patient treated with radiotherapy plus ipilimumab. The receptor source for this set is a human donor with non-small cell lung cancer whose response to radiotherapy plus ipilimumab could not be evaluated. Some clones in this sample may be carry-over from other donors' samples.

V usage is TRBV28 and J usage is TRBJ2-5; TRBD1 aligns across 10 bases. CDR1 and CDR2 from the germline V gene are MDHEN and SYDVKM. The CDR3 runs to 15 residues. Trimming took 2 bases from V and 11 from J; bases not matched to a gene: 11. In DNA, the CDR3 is TGTGCCAGCAGTTTAACCCCTTGGGACAGGGGTGAGCAGTACTTC. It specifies CASSLTPWDRGEQYF.

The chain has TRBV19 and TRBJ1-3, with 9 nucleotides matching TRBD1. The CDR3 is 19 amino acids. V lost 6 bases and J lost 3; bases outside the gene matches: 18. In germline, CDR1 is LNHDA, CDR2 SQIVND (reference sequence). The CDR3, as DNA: TGTGCCAGTAGCACGATCGCCTCGGGACAGGGAGTATTTGGAAACACCATATATTTT. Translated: CASSTIASGQGVFGNTIYF.

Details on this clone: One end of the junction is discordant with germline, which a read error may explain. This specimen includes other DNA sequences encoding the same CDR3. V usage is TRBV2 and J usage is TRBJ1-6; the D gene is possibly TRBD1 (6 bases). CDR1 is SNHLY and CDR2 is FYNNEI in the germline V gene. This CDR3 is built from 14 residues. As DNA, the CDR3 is TGCGCCAGCAAGACCTTGGCAGGGGCTTCCCCCCTCCACTTT. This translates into CASKTLAGASPLHF.

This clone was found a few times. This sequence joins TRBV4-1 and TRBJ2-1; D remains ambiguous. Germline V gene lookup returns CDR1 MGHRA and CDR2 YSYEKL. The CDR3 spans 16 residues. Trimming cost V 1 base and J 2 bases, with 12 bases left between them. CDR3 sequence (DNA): TGCGCCAGCAGCCAAGTGACTCATCCCCCCTACAATGAGCAGTTCTTC. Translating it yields CASSQVTHPPYNEQFF.

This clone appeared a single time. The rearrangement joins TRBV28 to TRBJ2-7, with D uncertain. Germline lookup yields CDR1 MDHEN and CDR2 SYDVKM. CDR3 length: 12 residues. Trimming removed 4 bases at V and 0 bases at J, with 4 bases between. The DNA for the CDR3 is TGTGCCAGCAGTTCGAGCTCCTACGAGCAGTACTTC. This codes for CASSSSSYEQYF.

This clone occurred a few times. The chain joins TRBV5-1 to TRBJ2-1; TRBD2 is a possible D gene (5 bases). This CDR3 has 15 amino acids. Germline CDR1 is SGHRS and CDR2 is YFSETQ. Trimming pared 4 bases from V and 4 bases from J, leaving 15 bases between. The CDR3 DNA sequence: TGCGCCAGCAGCCCCGGGGTGGGGTATTACAATGAGCAGTTCTTC. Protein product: CASSPGVGYYNEQFF.

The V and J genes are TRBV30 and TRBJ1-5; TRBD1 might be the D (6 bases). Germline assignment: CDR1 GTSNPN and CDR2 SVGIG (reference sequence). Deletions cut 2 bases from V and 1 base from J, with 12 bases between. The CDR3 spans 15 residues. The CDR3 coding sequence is TGTGCCTGGAGTAGGGGGGGGACAAGCAATCAGCCCCAGCATTTT. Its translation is CAWSRGGTSNQPQHF.

The CDR3 loop is CAPSRDSDSPLHF. CDR3 nucleotides: TGTGCCCCCTCCCGGGACAGCGACTCACCCCTCCACTTT. The chain combines TRBV6-1 with TRBJ1-6, with TRBD1 matching 7 bases. Germline V gene lookup returns CDR1 MNHNS and CDR2 SASEGT. The CDR3 consists of 13 residues. The V gene end was trimmed by 11 bases and the J gene end by 10 bases; junction bases not matched to a gene: 11.

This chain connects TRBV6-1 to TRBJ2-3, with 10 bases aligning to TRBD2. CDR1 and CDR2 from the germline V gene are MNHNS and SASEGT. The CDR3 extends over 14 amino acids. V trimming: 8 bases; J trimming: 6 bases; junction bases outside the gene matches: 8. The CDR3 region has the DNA TGTGCCAGCGTAGAGCGGGGGGGCCCCGATACGCAGTATTTT. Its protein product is CASVERGGPDTQYF.

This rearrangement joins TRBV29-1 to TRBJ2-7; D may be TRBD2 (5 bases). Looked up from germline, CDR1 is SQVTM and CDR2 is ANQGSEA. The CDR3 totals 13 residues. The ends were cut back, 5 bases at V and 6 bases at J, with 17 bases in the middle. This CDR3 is CSVYETQRVEQYF. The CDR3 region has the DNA TGCAGCGTTTATGAAACGCAGAGGGTCGAGCAGTACTTC.

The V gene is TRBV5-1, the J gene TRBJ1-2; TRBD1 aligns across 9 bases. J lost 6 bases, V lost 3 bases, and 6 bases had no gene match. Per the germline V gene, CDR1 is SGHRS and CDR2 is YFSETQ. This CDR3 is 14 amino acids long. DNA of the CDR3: TGCGCCAGCAGCTCTGGACAGGGGTTCAATGGCTACACCTTC. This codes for CASSSGQGFNGYTF.

The CDR3 protein is CASSATGTRSGELFF. CDR3 bases: TGCGCCAGCAGCGCGACCGGGACTAGATCGGGGGAGCTGTTTTTT. The V call is TRBV5-1, the J call TRBJ2-2, with 8 nucleotides matching TRBD2. The CDR3 totals 15 residues. The junction had 10 bases not matched to a gene; V was cut back by 4 bases and J by 8 bases. Germline-derived CDR1 and CDR2 are SGHRS and YFSETQ.

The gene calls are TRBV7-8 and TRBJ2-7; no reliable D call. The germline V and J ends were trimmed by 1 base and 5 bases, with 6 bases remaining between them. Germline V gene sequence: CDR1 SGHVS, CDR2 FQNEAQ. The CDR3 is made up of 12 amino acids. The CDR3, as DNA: TGTGCCAGCAGCTTAGGCCGGGACGAGCAGTACTTC. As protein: CASSLGRDEQYF. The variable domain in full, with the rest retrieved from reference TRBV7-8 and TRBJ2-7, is GAGVSQSPRYKVAKRGQDVALRCDPISGHVSLFWYQQALGQGPEFLTYFQNEAQLDKSGLPSDRFFAERPEGSVSTLKIQRTQQEDSAVYLCASSLGRDEQYFGPGTRLTVT.

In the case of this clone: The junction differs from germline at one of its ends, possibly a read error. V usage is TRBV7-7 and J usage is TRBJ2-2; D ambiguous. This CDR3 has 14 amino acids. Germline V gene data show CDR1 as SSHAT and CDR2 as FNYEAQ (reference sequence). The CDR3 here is CASSPRREDGELFF. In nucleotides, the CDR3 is TGTGCTAGCAGCCCGCGCCGTGAGGACGGGGAGCTGTTTTTT.

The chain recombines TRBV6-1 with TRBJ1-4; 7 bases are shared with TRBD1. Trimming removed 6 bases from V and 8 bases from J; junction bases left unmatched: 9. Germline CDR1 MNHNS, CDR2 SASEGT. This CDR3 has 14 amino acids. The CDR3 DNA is TGTGCCAGCAGGGAGACAGGGACGGGAGAAAAACTGTTTTTT. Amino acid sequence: CASRETGTGEKLFF.

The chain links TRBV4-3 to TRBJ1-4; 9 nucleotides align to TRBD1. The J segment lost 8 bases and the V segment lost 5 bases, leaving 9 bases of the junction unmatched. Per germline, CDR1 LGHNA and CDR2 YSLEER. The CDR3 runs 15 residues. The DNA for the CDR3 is TGCGCCAGCAGCAACGTGGACAGGGGTGAAGAAAAACTGTTTTTT. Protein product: CASSNVDRGEEKLFF.

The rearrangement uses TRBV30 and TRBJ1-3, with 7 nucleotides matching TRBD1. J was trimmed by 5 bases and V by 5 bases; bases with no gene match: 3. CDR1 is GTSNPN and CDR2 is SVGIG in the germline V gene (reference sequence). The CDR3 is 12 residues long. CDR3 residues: CAWAGQRNTIYF. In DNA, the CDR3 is TGTGCCTGGGCGGGACAGCGAAACACCATATATTTT.

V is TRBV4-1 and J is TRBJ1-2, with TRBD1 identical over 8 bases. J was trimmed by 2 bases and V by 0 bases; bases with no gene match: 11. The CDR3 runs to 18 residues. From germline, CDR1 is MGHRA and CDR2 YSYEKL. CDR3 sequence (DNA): TGCGCCAGCAGCCAAGATCCACTGGCAGGGGGCCCGAACTATGGCTACACCTTC. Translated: CASSQDPLAGGPNYGYTF.

CDR3 nucleotides: TGTGCCAGCAGTTCGGGTTGGGAGCAGTACTTC. It is translated as CASSSGWEQYF. The gene calls are TRBV27 and TRBJ2-7; D call uncertain. The CDR3 covers 11 residues. Germline-derived CDR1 and CDR2 are MNHEY and SMNVEV (reference sequence). Trimming took 4 bases from V and 7 from J, leaving 8 bases between them.

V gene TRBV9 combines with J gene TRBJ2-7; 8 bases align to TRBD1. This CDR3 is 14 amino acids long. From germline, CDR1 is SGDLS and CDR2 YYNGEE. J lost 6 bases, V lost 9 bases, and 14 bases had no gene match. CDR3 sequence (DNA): TGTGCCAACAACAAAGACAGGGGCAGCTTCGAGCAGTACTTC. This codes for CANNKDRGSFEQYF. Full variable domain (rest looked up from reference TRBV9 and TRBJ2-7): DSGVTQTPKHLITATGQRVTLRCSPRSGDLSVYWYQQSLDQGLQFLIQYYNGEERAKGNILERFSAQQFPDLHSELNLSSLELGDSALYFCANNKDRGSFEQYFGPGTRLTVT.

As DNA, the CDR3 is TGCGCCAGCAGCCAAGAAGCCCCGCAAGAGACCCAGTACTTC. Protein product: CASSQEAPQETQYF. V gene TRBV4-1 combines with J gene TRBJ2-5; D remains unclear. Per the germline V gene, CDR1 is MGHRA and CDR2 is YSYEKL. V shed 0 bases and J shed 2 bases, with 7 bases lying between them. This CDR3 spans 14 amino acids.

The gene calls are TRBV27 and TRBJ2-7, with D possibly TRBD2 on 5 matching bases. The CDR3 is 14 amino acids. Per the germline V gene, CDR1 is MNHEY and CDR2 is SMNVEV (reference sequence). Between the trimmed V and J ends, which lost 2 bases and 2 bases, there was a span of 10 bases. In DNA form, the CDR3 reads TGTGCCAGCAGTTTAGTGGACGGGGCCTACGAGCAGTACTTC. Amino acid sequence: CASSLVDGAYEQYF.

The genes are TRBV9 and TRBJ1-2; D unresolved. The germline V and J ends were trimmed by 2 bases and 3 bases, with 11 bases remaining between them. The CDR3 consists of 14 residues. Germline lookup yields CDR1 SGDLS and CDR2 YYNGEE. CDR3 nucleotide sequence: TGTGCCAGCAGCGTCCCAACAGTTCACTATGGCTACACCTTC. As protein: CASSVPTVHYGYTF.

CDR3 amino acids: CASSTGYGYTF. Here the CDR3 DNA reads TGTGCCAGCAGTACGGGCTATGGCTACACCTTC. The genes are TRBV28 and TRBJ1-2; D uncertain. V lost 5 bases and J lost 4, with 5 bases in between. Per germline, CDR1 MDHEN and CDR2 SYDVKM. The CDR3 contains 11 residues.

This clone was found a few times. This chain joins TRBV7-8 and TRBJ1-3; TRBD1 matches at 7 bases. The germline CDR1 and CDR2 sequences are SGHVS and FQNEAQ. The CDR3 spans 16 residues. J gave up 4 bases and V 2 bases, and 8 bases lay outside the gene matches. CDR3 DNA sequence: TGTGCCAGCAGCTTAAGAGACAGGGTGGGCGGAAACACCATATATTTT. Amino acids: CASSLRDRVGGNTIYF.

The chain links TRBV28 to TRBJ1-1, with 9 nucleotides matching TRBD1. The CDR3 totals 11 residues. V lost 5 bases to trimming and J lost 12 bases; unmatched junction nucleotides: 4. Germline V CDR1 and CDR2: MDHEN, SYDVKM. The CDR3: CASSVTGGSFF. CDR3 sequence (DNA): TGTGCCAGCAGTGTGACAGGGGGATCTTTCTTT.

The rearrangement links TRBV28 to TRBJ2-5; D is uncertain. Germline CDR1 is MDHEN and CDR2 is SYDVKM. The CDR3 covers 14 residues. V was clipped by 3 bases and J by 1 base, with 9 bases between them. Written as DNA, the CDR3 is TGTGCCAGCAGTTTCGCGGTCTCCCAAGAGACCCAGTACTTC. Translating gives CASSFAVSQETQYF.

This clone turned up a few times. The CDR3 loop is CASSPPAGGADTQYF. DNA of the CDR3: TGTGCCAGCAGTCCCCCAGCAGGGGGAGCAGATACGCAGTATTTT. The V and J genes are TRBV27 and TRBJ2-3; TRBD1 matches at 7 bases. Germline V gene lookup returns CDR1 MNHEY and CDR2 SMNVEV (reference sequence). CDR3 size: 15 residues. V lost 5 bases and J lost 4; bases outside the gene matches: 9.

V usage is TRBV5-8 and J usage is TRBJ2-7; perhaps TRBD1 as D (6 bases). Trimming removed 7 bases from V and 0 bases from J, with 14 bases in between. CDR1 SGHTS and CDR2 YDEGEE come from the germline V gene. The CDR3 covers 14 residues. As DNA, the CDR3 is TGTGCCAGCGCCGGGACACACTCCTCCTACGAGCAGTACTTC. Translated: CASAGTHSSYEQYF.